This is a list of T cell receptor beta chains from one sample in a study of CD8+ T cells in alopecia areata. The assay was immunoSEQ multiplex PCR, and TCRdb's table has in-frame clones only and misses some. The table includes around 190,000 clones, about three fifths detected once. The specimen was CD4+ T cells sorted from blood, collected at week 4, from a patient treated with tofacitinib. The receptor set was obtained from a human donor with alopecia areata. The CDR3 runs from the conserved cysteine through the conserved F or W. The D gene is left open where the match is weak. The size of a clone is reported for some rows only, either as once, few or many, or as a class for expanded clones.

D gene | J gene | clone size | V gene | CDR3 protein | CDR3 DNA
. | TRBJ2-7 | . | TRBV5-1 | CASSLRPDSYEQYF | TGCGCCAGCAGCTTACGGCCGGATTCCTACGAGCAGTACTTC
. | TRBJ1-5 | . | TRBV23-1 | CASIGTGGSNQPQHF | TGCGCCAGCATTGGGACGGGCGGGAGCAATCAGCCCCAGCATTTT
TRBD1 | TRBJ1-1 | . | TRBV25-1 | CASSVNRGRDTEAFF | TGTGCCAGCAGTGTTAACAGGGGACGCGACACTGAAGCTTTCTTT
. | TRBJ2-4 | few | TRBV7-2 | CASSLGGTKNIQYF | TGTGCCAGCAGCTTAGGGGGAACCAAAAACATTCAGTACTTC
. | TRBJ2-5 | . | TRBV5-1 | CASSLDGGETQYF | TGCGCCAGCAGCTTGGATGGCGGGGAGACCCAGTACTTC
. | TRBJ1-3 | . | TRBV27 | CASSQRGGNTIYF | TGTGCCAGCAGTCAAAGGGGCGGAAACACCATATATTTT
. | TRBJ2-4 | . | TRBV10-2 | CASSGRMQGKGAKNIQYF | TGCGCCAGCAGTGGCCGAATGCAGGGGAAGGGAGCCAAAAACATTCAGTACTTC
TRBD2 | TRBJ2-1 | . | TRBV19 | CASIKSAGVGVEQFF | TGTGCCAGTATAAAGTCAGCGGGAGTCGGGGTTGAGCAGTTCTTC
. | TRBJ1-5 | few | TRBV28 | CASSRLQGGQPQHF | TGTGCCAGCAGTCGCCTACAGGGAGGTCAGCCCCAGCATTTT
. | TRBJ1-5 | . | TRBV7-3 | CASSLTHGQPQHF | TGTGCCAGCAGCTTAACTCACGGTCAGCCCCAGCATTTT
TRBD2 | TRBJ2-3 | few | TRBV30 | CAWKIGTSGWTDTQYF | TGTGCCTGGAAGATCGGGACTAGCGGGTGGACAGATACGCAGTATTTT
TRBD2 | TRBJ2-5 | . | TRBV2 | CASSETSGIAKTQYF | TGTGCCAGCAGTGAGACTAGCGGGATTGCGAAGACCCAGTACTTC
TRBD1 | TRBJ1-5 | . | TRBV4-1 | CASSHGTDDQPQHF | TGCGCCAGCAGTCACGGGACAGACGATCAGCCCCAGCATTTT
. | TRBJ1-5 | . | TRBV30 | CAWSGGLQPQHF | TGTGCCTGGAGTGGGGGTTTACAGCCCCAGCATTTT
. | TRBJ1-5 | few | TRBV14 | CASSQGPYQPQHF | TGTGCCAGCAGCCAAGGCCCATATCAGCCCCAGCATTTT
TRBD2 | TRBJ2-1 | . | TRBV29-1 | CSVLPGLATNEQFF | TGCAGCGTCCTACCGGGACTAGCTACAAATGAGCAGTTCTTC
. | TRBJ1-1 | . | TRBV6-6 | CASQAYAEAFF | TGTGCCTCCCAGGCGTACGCTGAAGCTTTCTTT
. | TRBJ2-7 | once | TRBV5-1 | CASSLGAGVYEQYF | TGCGCCAGCAGCTTGGGGGCAGGGGTTTACGAGCAGTACTTC
. | TRBJ2-5 | . | TRBV11-2 | CASSSKETQYF | TGTGCCAGCAGCTCGAAAGAGACCCAGTACTTC
TRBD1 | TRBJ1-4 | . | TRBV4-3 | CASSKGQGETNEKLFF | TGCGCCAGCAGCAAGGGACAGGGCGAAACTAATGAAAAACTGTTTTTT
TRBD2 | TRBJ2-1 | . | TRBV15 | CATSRKREGPNNEQFF | TGTGCCACCAGCAGGAAGCGGGAGGGACCGAACAATGAGCAGTTCTTC
. | TRBJ2-1 | . | TRBV7-8 | CASSSQLGPTLQFF | TGTGCCAGCAGCTCACAGCTCGGACCAACCTTGCAGTTCTTC
. | TRBJ2-6 | . | TRBV28 | CASSPRSGNPGANVLTF | TGTGCCAGCAGTCCACGGAGCGGAAATCCTGGGGCCAACGTCCTGACTTTC
. | TRBJ2-6 | . | TRBV7-3 | CASGRGDGANVLTF | TGTGCCAGCGGGCGGGGTGACGGGGCCAACGTCCTGACTTTC
. | TRBJ2-7 | . | TRBV7-2 | CASSLIQGAEQYF | TGTGCCAGCAGCTTGATACAGGGCGCAGAGCAGTACTTC
. | TRBJ1-4 | . | TRBV29-1 | CSVQKEKLFF | TGCAGCGTCCAGAAGGAAAAACTGTTTTTT
. | TRBJ1-1 | . | TRBV10-3 | CAMNRDLNTEAFF | TGTGCCATGAACCGGGACCTGAACACTGAAGCTTTCTTT
TRBD1 | TRBJ1-5 | . | TRBV6-1 | CASTRDRDGPQHF | TGTGCCAGCACCCGGGACAGGGACGGGCCCCAGCATTTT
TRBD2 | TRBJ2-3 | few | TRBV4-2 | CASSPSGGLAGSTDTQYF | TGTGCCAGCAGCCCCAGCGGTGGACTAGCGGGGTCCACAGATACGCAGTATTTT
TRBD1 | TRBJ1-2 | few | TRBV18 | CASSPDTGGYGYTF | TGTGCCAGCTCACCAGACACAGGGGGCTATGGCTACACCTTC
. | TRBJ1-2 | . | TRBV30 | CAWARTNYGYTF | TGTGCCTGGGCTCGGACTAACTATGGCTACACCTTC
. | TRBJ1-5 | . | TRBV6-5 | CASSGQLNQPQHF | TGTGCCAGCAGCGGACAACTAAATCAGCCCCAGCATTTT
. | TRBJ2-5 | . | TRBV29-1 | CSVEHPKKETQYF | TGCAGCGTTGAACACCCCAAGAAGGAGACCCAGTACTTC
. | TRBJ1-5 | . | TRBV15 | CATSRDGMSNQPQHF | TGTGCCACCAGCAGAGATGGGATGAGCAATCAGCCCCAGCATTTT
. | TRBJ2-5 | . | TRBV29-1 | CSVDFRGRGQETQYF | TGCAGCGTTGATTTCAGGGGACGAGGCCAAGAGACCCAGTACTTC
TRBD2 | TRBJ2-5 | few | TRBV27 | CASSLTSGGETQYF | TGTGCCAGCAGTCTCACTAGCGGTGGAGAGACCCAGTACTTC
. | TRBJ2-5 | . | TRBV29-1 | CSVGVGASRGRETQYF | TGCAGCGTTGGGGTGGGGGCGTCAAGGGGTAGAGAGACCCAGTACTTC
TRBD1 | TRBJ2-5 | few | TRBV10-3 | CAINPGGETQYF | TGTGCCATCAATCCAGGGGGTGAGACCCAGTACTTC
. | TRBJ2-7 | few | TRBV27 | CASSSWTPPYEQYF | TGTGCCAGCAGTTCCTGGACACCACCGTACGAGCAGTACTTC
TRBD1 | TRBJ2-2 | . | TRBV29-1 | CSVGRDRGGIRELFF | TGCAGCGTTGGCCGGGACAGGGGCGGAATCAGGGAGCTGTTTTTT
TRBD1 | TRBJ1-5 | . | TRBV29-1 | CSVATGGTQPQHF | TGCAGCGTTGCTACAGGGGGAACTCAGCCCCAGCATTTT
. | TRBJ2-3 | . | TRBV6-6 | CATAERMREVTDTQYF | TGTGCCACAGCTGAGAGAATGAGGGAGGTAACAGATACGCAGTATTTT
. | TRBJ1-5 | few | TRBV27 | CASSPRSQLLGSNQPQHF | TGTGCCAGCAGCCCCCGGTCACAGTTGTTGGGTTCCAATCAGCCCCAGCATTTT
TRBD2 | TRBJ2-7 | . | TRBV5-1 | CASSEPSGSSYEQYF | TGCGCCAGCAGCGAACCTAGCGGGAGTTCCTACGAGCAGTACTTC
. | TRBJ2-1 | . | TRBV10-3 | CAISGLANEQFF | TGTGCCATCAGTGGGCTAGCGAATGAGCAGTTCTTC
. | TRBJ1-1 | . | TRBV29-1 | CSVIRGMNTEAFF | TGCAGCGTCATCCGGGGTATGAACACTGAAGCTTTCTTT
. | TRBJ1-2 | . | TRBV19 | CASSRFGQYYGYTF | TGTGCCAGTAGTAGATTCGGACAGTACTATGGCTACACCTTC
. | TRBJ2-3 | many | TRBV11-2 | CASSDRDSTDTQYF | TGTGCCAGCAGCGATCGGGACAGCACAGATACGCAGTATTTT